The 10 T cell receptor beta chains below were found in one sample sequenced in a study of PD-L1 blockade in urothelial cancer. Assay used: immunoSEQ multiplex PCR; TCRdb lists only in-frame clones, some missing. The table includes approximately 70,000 clones, 84% detected once. Time point denoted: pretreatment peripheral blood. The starting material was PBMCs, obtained around atezolizumab (anti-PD-L1) treatment. Receptors originate from a woman between 70 and 85 years old with urothelial cancer.

The chain recombines TRBV9 with TRBJ2-1; TRBD1 agrees at 7 bases. The ends lost 3 bases at V and 1 base at J; junction bases unmatched: 7. The CDR3 has 16 residues. Germline CDR1 and CDR2: SGDLS and YYNGEE. The CDR3 sequence: CASSAPGTASYNEQFF. CDR3 nucleotides: TGTGCCAGCAGCGCTCCGGGGACAGCGTCCTACAATGAGCAGTTCTTC.

This clone is a singleton in its sample. The rearrangement joins TRBV7-2 to TRBJ2-1; 7 bases fit TRBD2. The CDR3 length is 16 residues. V lost 5 bases to trimming and J lost 2 bases; unmatched junction nucleotides: 9. The germline gives CDR1 SGHTA, CDR2 FQGNSA. The CDR3 loop is CASSTTGLAAYNEQFF. The CDR3 bases are TGTGCCAGCAGCACGACGGGGCTAGCGGCCTACAATGAGCAGTTCTTC.

The CDR3 loop is CASSPYERYNEQFF. The CDR3 DNA is TGTGCCAGCTCCCCGTACGAGCGGTACAATGAGCAGTTCTTC. This sequence joins TRBV27 and TRBJ2-1; perhaps TRBD2 as D (5 bases). Germline CDR1 MNHEY, CDR2 SMNVEV (reference sequence). This CDR3 region has 14 residues. Trimming shortened V by 8 bases and J by 4 bases, and 15 bases separated the two germline ends.

The chain links TRBV18 to TRBJ2-5, with 7 positions matching TRBD2. Germline V lookup: CDR1 KGHSH, CDR2 LQKENI. This CDR3 spans 13 amino acids. The V gene end was trimmed by 8 bases and the J gene end by 3 bases; junction bases not matched to a gene: 6. DNA of the CDR3: TGTGCCAGCGCCCAGGCGGGAGAAGAGACCCAGTACTTC. As protein: CASAQAGEETQYF.

The chain is built from TRBV5-1 and TRBJ1-4; the match to TRBD1 covers 9 bases. There are 17 residues in the CDR3. Germline V CDR1 and CDR2: SGHRS, YFSETQ. Germline trimming cut 4 bases from V and 1 base from J; bases unmatched to any gene: 8. The CDR3 coding sequence is TGCGCCAGCAGCCTAGGACAGGGGACACAAACTAATGAAAAACTGTTTTTT. Its protein product is CASSLGQGTQTNEKLFF. Looking up the rest from reference TRBV5-1 and TRBJ1-4 gives the full variable domain: KAGVTQTPRYLIKTRGQQVTLSCSPISGHRSVSWYQQTPGQGLQFLFEYFSETQRNKGNFPGRFSGRQFSNSRSEMNVSTLELGDSALYLCASSLGQGTQTNEKLFFGSGTQLSVL.

The rearrangement links TRBV5-8 to TRBJ1-2; D may be TRBD1 (6 bases). The CDR3 sequence is 15 residues long. CDR1 is SGHTS and CDR2 is YDEGEE in the germline V gene. V was clipped by 3 bases and J by 2 bases, with 14 bases between them. This CDR3 is CASSYYQQGNYGYTF. CDR3 sequence (DNA): TGTGCCAGCAGCTACTATCAACAGGGCAACTATGGCTACACCTTC.

The chain recombines TRBV13 with TRBJ2-5; D might be TRBD1 (7 bases). CDR3 size: 15 residues. V lost 4 bases and J lost 7, with 19 bases in between. The germline CDR1 and CDR2 sequences are PRHDT and FYEKMQ (reference sequence). The CDR3 DNA follows: TGTGCCAGCAGCTCGGGAACACAGGGGCGGGGGACCCAGTACTTC. It encodes CASSSGTQGRGTQYF.

A single count supports this clone. The rearrangement links TRBV11-1 to TRBJ1-1; no reliable D call. V was pared by 6 bases and J by 1 base, with 9 bases between. The CDR3 consists of 13 residues. CDR1 and CDR2 from the germline V gene are SGHAT and FQDESV (reference sequence). This CDR3 reads CASRNKKNTEAFF. For the CDR3, the DNA is TGTGCCAGCAGGAACAAGAAGAACACTGAAGCTTTCTTT.

V gene TRBV6-6 combines with J gene TRBJ1-2; no clear D gene. This CDR3 has 13 residues. The V gene lost 4 bases and the J gene lost 5 bases, with 11 bases spanning the gap. Germline CDR1 and CDR2: MNHNY and SVGAGI (reference sequence). This CDR3 is CASSLETGYGYTF. CDR3 bases: TGTGCCAGCAGTTTAGAGACCGGGTATGGCTACACCTTC.

The V and J genes are TRBV19 and TRBJ2-2; 7 bases are a match to TRBD2. V gave up 5 bases and J gave up 5 bases; unmatched junction bases: 8. CDR1 and CDR2 (germline): LNHDA, SQIVND (reference sequence). CDR3 size: 15 residues. The DNA for the CDR3 is TGTGCCAGTAGTCTTCTAGCGGAGTGGACCGGGGAGCTGTTTTTT. Translating gives CASSLLAEWTGELFF.